This TCR beta chain was recorded in a study of post-analysis software for immune sequencing data. The study, taken as a whole, reports: There were roughly five TRBV segments more frequent in patients than controls, and TRBV5-6, TRBV5-1 and TRBV20-1 were among them.

The TCR beta cDNA libraries carried unique molecular identifiers. Each CDR3 protein gets one entry after TCRdb re-called the PCR reads with MiXCR. The sample consists of around 700,000 distinct CDR3 sequences, 55% to 60% of them appearing once. This CDR3 contains 15 residues. Between the trimmed V and J ends, which lost 5 bases and 7 bases, there was a span of 18 bases. Germline V lookup: CDR1 LNHDA, CDR2 SQIVND (reference sequence). On this clonotype: Antigen specificity is unknown.

The sequenced material came from blood. This chain connects TRBV19 to TRBJ2-1; D not certain. The sequence was obtained from a girl aged 2-10 years with multiple sclerosis. This CDR3 reads CASSPTLITVNEQFF. In nucleotides, the CDR3 is TGTGCCAGTAGTCCCACACTAATCACCGTGAATGAGCAGTTCTTC.